Given below is one TCR beta chain in context. Its matching antigen is unknown. The same CDR3 is also encoded by other DNA sequences in this sample. The sample comes from a study of Ad26.COV2.S vaccination and SARS-CoV-2 variants. Background on the study: Donor joined the COV1001 Ad26.COV2.S trial arm. Study observations and caveats: Reportedly, after vaccination the spike-specific CD8+ and CD4+ T cell responses displayed substantial breadth.

After removal of 1 base from V and 2 bases from J, the junction contained 1 base not matched to a gene. CDR1 and CDR2 from the germline V gene are SGHAT and FQNNGV. CDR3 length: 14 amino acids. Assay: immunoSEQ multiplex PCR; the TCRdb copy retains only in-frame clones and omits some. This sample has roughly 680,000 clones, with roughly 90% found just once. This sample's treatment: some 19 received Ad26.COV2.S at low or high dose, single or two shots; 5 received placebo; per-sample allocation not given. Material that was analyzed had been drawn on day 63 after the first vaccine or placebo injection. SARS-CoV-2 spike from the Wuhan strain was encoded by the vaccine, an Ad26 vector.

Sequenced material: peripheral blood, taken in a trial of Ad26.COV2.S vaccine versus placebo. The V gene is TRBV11-2, the J gene TRBJ2-5, with 7 positions matching TRBD2. The clonotype comes from a person aged 18 to 59 who received the Ad26.COV2.S COVID-19 vaccine or a placebo. The CDR3 region has the DNA TGTGCCAGCAGCTTAGGAGCGGGGCAAGAGACCCAGTACTTC. Its translation: CASSLGAGQETQYF.